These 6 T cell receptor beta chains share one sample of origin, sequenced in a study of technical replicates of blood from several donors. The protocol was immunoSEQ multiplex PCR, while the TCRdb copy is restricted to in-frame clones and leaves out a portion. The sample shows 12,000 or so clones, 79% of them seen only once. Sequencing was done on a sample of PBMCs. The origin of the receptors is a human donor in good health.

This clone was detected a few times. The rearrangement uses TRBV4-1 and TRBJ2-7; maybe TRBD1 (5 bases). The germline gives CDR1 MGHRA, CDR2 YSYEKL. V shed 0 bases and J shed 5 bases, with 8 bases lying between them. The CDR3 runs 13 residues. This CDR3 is CASSQDQGNEQYF. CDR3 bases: TGCGCCAGCAGCCAAGATCAGGGAAACGAGCAGTACTTC.

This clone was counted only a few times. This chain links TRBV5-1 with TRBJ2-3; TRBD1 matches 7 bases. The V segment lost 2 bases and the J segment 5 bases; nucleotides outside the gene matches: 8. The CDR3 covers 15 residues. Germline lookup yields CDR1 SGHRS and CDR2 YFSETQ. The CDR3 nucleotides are TGCGCCAGCAGCTTCCGGCCAGGGGGAGAAGATACGCAGTATTTT. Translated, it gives CASSFRPGGEDTQYF.

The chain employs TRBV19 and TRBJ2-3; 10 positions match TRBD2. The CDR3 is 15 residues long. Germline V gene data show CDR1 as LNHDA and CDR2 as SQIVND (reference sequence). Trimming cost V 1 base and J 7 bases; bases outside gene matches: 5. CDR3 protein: CASSIGTSGYYTQYF. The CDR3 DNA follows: TGTGCCAGTAGTATAGGGACTAGCGGCTACTATACGCAGTATTTT.

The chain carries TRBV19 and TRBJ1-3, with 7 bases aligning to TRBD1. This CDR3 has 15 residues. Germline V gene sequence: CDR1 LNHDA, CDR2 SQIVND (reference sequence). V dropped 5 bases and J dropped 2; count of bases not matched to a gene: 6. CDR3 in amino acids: CASSARTGTGNTIYF. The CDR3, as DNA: TGTGCCAGTAGTGCCCGGACAGGAACTGGAAACACCATATATTTT. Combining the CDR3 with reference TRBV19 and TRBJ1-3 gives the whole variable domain DGGITQSPKYLFRKEGQNVTLSCEQNLNHDAMYWYRQDPGQGLRLIYYSQIVNDFQKGDIAEGYSVSREKKESFPLTVTSAQKNPTAFYLCASSARTGTGNTIYFGEGSWLTVV.

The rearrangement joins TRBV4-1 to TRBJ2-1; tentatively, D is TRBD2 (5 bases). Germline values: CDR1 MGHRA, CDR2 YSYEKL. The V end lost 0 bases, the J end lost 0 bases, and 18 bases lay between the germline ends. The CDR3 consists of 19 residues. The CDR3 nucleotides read TGCGCCAGCAGCCAAGATGGGTCGGCTAGCAGACGCTCCTACAATGAGCAGTTCTTC. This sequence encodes CASSQDGSASRRSYNEQFF.

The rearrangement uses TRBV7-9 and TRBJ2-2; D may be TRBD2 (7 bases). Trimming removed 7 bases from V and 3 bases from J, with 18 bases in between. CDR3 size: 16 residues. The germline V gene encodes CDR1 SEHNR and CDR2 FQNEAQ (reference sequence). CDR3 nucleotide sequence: TGTGCCAGCACCCCTGCTGCGGGGGCTTACACCGGGGAGCTGTTTTTT. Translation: CASTPAAGAYTGELFF.